A single sample is the source of the 6 T cell receptor beta chains below, sequenced in a study of T-cell reconstitution after alpha-beta-depleted transplantation in children. Unique molecular identifiers were used in preparing the TCRbeta library. TCRdb reprocessed the PCR reads with MiXCR, giving one entry per CDR3 protein. The sample lists almost 400,000 distinct CDR3 sequences, about a fifth occurring once. This sample comprised PBMCs from the stem cell graft donor, obtained from the stem cell graft. The receptor set was obtained from a human donor who donated a stem cell graft to a child with acute myeloid leukemia.

V is TRBV20-1 and J is TRBJ2-3; 8 bases are shared with TRBD2. The CDR3 length is 14 residues. Germline V gene lookup returns CDR1 DFQATT and CDR2 SNEGSKA (reference sequence). V dropped 5 bases and J dropped 0; count of bases not matched to a gene: 4. The CDR3 coding sequence is TGCAGTGCTCCTCGGACTAGCAGCACAGATACGCAGTATTTT. This translates into CSAPRTSSTDTQYF.

This clonotype showed up just a few times. J is TRBJ2-7 and V is TRBV5-1; unclear D gene. Trimming shortened V by 2 bases and J by 2 bases, and 8 bases separated the two germline ends. Germline assignment: CDR1 SGHRS and CDR2 YFSETQ. This CDR3 has 13 amino acids. In DNA, the CDR3 is TGCGCCAGCAGCTTCGGTGGTCCCTACGAGCAGTACTTC. This translates into CASSFGGPYEQYF. The complete variable domain, with remaining parts taken from reference TRBV5-1 and TRBJ2-7, reads KAGVTQTPRYLIKTRGQQVTLSCSPISGHRSVSWYQQTPGQGLQFLFEYFSETQRNKGNFPGRFSGRQFSNSRSEMNVSTLELGDSALYLCASSFGGPYEQYFGPGTRLTVT.

The J gene is TRBJ2-7, the V gene TRBV28; 7 nucleotides agree with TRBD2. Germline CDR1 and CDR2: MDHEN and SYDVKM. The trim removed 2 bases at V and 3 bases at J, leaving 4 bases unmatched. The CDR3 extends over 14 amino acids. The CDR3 is CASSLRSGNYEQYF. In nucleotides, the CDR3 is TGTGCCAGCAGTTTAAGGAGCGGGAACTACGAGCAGTACTTC.

J is TRBJ2-1 and V is TRBV7-9; D possibly uses TRBD1 or TRBD2 (5 bases each). Germline V gene lookup returns CDR1 SEHNR and CDR2 FQNEAQ (reference sequence). With 4 bases removed from V and 5 bases from J, the gap between germline ends came to 15 bases. The CDR3 runs 15 residues. CDR3 residues: CASSSYRDLHNEQFF. The CDR3 DNA reads as TGTGCCAGCAGCTCCTACCGGGACCTTCACAATGAGCAGTTCTTC.

A few counts support this clonotype. The rearrangement uses TRBV7-2 and TRBJ2-3; 7 nucleotides agree with TRBD2. The germline V gene encodes CDR1 SGHTA and CDR2 FQGNSA. With V trimmed by 0 bases and J by 13 bases, 4 bases remained unmatched. CDR3 size: 12 residues. Here the CDR3 DNA reads TGTGCCAGCAGCTTAGCAGGGAGGGCCGAGTATTTT. Its translation: CASSLAGRAEYF.

This clonotype showed up many times. The chain employs TRBV20-1 and TRBJ2-1; D possibly matches TRBD1 or TRBD2 (5 bases each). Germline V gives CDR1 DFQATT, CDR2 SNEGSKA (reference sequence). This CDR3 is built from 12 residues. CDR3 amino acids: CAMGPRMDEQFF. The DNA for the CDR3 is TGCGCCATGGGACCCCGAATGGATGAGCAGTTCTTC.